Here is one T cell receptor (beta chain) with its context. Its target is not known. A much larger clone is a single base away; this may be a read error. These data originate in a study of tumor and adjacent non-tumor tissue in lung cancer. Study in general: Patients were aged about 30 to 85, fewer than twelve men and 4 to 6 women, stage I to III. Findings and limits, study-wide: Tumor repertoires had a smaller top 100 clone share than normal lung. Compared with tumor, normal lung showed significantly lower TCR diversity.

Three rounds of nested PCR, following a modified ARM-PCR protocol, produced the TCRbeta library. TCRdb fed the multiplex PCR reads into MiXCR, producing one record per CDR3 protein. The data contain approximately 100,000 distinct CDR3 sequences, 60% to 70% of them seen just once; the ten biggest clones take up around 19%. The template was RNA from unsorted bulk tissue. More than 3 cm separated this lung sample from the edge of the tumor. This clonotype originated in a man in his fifties or sixties with non-small cell lung cancer. Source material: distant non-tumor lung tissue.

The CDR3 nucleotides read TGCAGTGTCAAGGGCCCATACAATGAGCAGTTCTTC. This gives the protein CSVKGPYNEQFF. The chain has TRBV20-1 and TRBJ2-1, with D uncertain. This CDR3 contains 12 residues. Trimming took off 7 bases at V and 4 bases at J, with 11 bases between the two ends. Germline V lookup: CDR1 DFQATT, CDR2 SNEGSKA (reference sequence).